This entry is about one T cell receptor beta chain. The target antigen is unknown. This entry is derived from a study of OX40 agonist ivuxolimab in advanced cancers. Study information: Partial responses were recorded for three patients, including one with hepatocellular carcinoma and two with cutaneous melanoma. Study conclusions and caveats: The antigen specificity of the peripheral T cells (those that were expanded) was not determined. Averaged across samples, CD8+ T cells carried more expanded clones than CD4+ did.

Patients with autoimmune history or systemic immunosuppression were excluded. The method was immunoSEQ multiplex PCR; TCRdb's version includes in-frame clones alone and lacks a portion of them. The data hold more than 95,000 clones, with 85% to 95% observed a single time. Trimming took off 1 base at V and 1 base at J, with 2 bases between the two ends. The CDR3 is made up of 13 amino acids. Germline values: CDR1 SGHTA, CDR2 FQGNSA. The sample here was CD4+ or CD8+ T cells sorted from blood, taken in a trial of the OX40 agonist ivuxolimab. J is TRBJ1-5 and V is TRBV7-2, with D uncertain. This TCR was recovered from an adult with an advanced solid tumor such as melanoma, head and neck, liver or kidney cancer. CDR3 DNA sequence: TGTGCCAGCAGCTTAGACAGCAATCAGCCCCAGCATTTT. This translates into CASSLDSNQPQHF.